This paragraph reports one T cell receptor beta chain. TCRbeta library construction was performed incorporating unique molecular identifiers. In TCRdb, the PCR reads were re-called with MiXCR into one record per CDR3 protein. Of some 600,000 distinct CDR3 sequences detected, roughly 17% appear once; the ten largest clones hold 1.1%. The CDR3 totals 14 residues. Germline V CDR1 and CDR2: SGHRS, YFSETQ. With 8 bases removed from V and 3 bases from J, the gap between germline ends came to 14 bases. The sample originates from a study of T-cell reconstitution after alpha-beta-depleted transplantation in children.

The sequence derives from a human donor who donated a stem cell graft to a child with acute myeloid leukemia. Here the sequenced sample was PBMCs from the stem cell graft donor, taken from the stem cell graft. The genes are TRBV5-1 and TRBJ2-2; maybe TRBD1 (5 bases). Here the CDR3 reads CASKGASDTGELFF. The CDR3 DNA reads TGCGCCAGTAAAGGGGCTTCGGACACCGGGGAGCTGTTTTTT.